The 6 T cell receptor beta chains reported below all come from one sample, sequenced in a study of cytomegalovirus exposure and HLA in healthy donors. Primers for the PCR totalled 60 Vbeta and 13 Jbeta. Sequenced by immunoSEQ multiplex PCR; TCRdb stores in-frame clones only, minus some. Of over 110,000 clones detected, approximately 80% appear once; the ten largest clones hold approximately 5.6%. The specimen sequenced was PBMCs. These receptors were taken from a woman aged 40-49 years in good health and CMV-seropositive.

The chain has TRBV4-2 and TRBJ2-4, with a weak D call TRBD1 (5 bases). The V and J ends lost 1 base and 3 bases respectively, with 7 bases between them. This CDR3 has 14 amino acids. Germline CDR1 reads LGHNA; CDR2 reads YNFKEQ. Written as DNA, the CDR3 is TGTGCCAGCAGCCAAGGGGGCAGCAAAAACATTCAGTACTTC. Translating it yields CASSQGGSKNIQYF.

The chain uses TRBV5-6 and TRBJ2-1; 12 nucleotides line up with TRBD2. This CDR3 comprises 16 residues. Germline V gene sequence: CDR1 SGHDT, CDR2 YYEEEE. J was trimmed by 7 bases and V by 4 bases; bases with no gene match: 9. CDR3 sequence: CASSPEGLAGRNEQFF. The CDR3 nucleotides read TGTGCCAGCAGCCCGGAAGGACTAGCGGGAAGAAATGAGCAGTTCTTC.

The genes are TRBV9 and TRBJ2-3; 8 nucleotides agree with TRBD2. Losses at the gene ends were 3 bases for V and 7 bases for J; bases not matched to a gene: 7. The CDR3 spans 14 residues. Germline-derived CDR1 and CDR2 are SGDLS and YYNGEE. CDR3 DNA sequence: TGTGCCAGCAGCGCGAGCGGGAGTCTATATACGCAGTATTTT. It translates to CASSASGSLYTQYF.

The V gene is TRBV6-5, the J gene TRBJ1-2, with 10 bases identical to TRBD1. Germline V lookup: CDR1 MNHEY, CDR2 SVGAGI. This CDR3 comprises 13 residues. The J segment lost 4 bases and the V segment lost 6 bases, leaving 2 bases of the junction unmatched. The CDR3 spells CASRRTGGYGYTF. The CDR3 coding sequence is TGTGCCAGCAGGCGGACAGGGGGCTATGGCTACACCTTC.

This chain connects TRBV19 to TRBJ1-5; tentative D call: TRBD1 (5 bases). Per germline, CDR1 LNHDA and CDR2 SQIVND (reference sequence). The CDR3 runs 15 residues. V dropped 11 bases and J dropped 4 bases, with 21 bases sitting between them. The CDR3 coding sequence is TGTGCCTCTCTCGGGCGGCCGGGGGTAAATCAGCCCCAGCATTTT. Translated, it gives CASLGRPGVNQPQHF.

The chain is built from TRBV6-6 and TRBJ2-5; the match to TRBD2 covers 7 bases. Gene TRBJ2-7 matches the end of the DNA better, so the J call may be wrong. Germline V gene sequence: CDR1 MNHNY, CDR2 SVGAGI (reference sequence). The CDR3 runs 16 residues. The CDR3 bases are TGTGCCAGCAGCACCCAGCGCGGGAGTCCCTCCTACGAGCAGTACTTC. Its protein product is CASSTQRGSPSYEQYF.